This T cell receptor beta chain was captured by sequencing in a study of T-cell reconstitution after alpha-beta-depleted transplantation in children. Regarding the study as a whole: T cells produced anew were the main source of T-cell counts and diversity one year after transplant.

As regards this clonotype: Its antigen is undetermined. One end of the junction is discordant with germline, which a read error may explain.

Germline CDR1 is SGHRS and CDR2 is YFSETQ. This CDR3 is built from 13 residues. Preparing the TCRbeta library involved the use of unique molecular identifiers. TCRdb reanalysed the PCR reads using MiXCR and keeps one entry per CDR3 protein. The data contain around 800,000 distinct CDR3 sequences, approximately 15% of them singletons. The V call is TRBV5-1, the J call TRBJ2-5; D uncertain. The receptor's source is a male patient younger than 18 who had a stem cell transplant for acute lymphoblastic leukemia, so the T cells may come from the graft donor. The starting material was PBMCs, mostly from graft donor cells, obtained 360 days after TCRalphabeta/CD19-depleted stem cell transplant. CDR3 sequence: CASTLVVGETQYF. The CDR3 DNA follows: TGCGCCAGCACCTTGGTGGTAGGTGAGACCCAGTACTTC.